The T cell receptor beta chain described here comes from a study of cytomegalovirus exposure and HLA in healthy donors. Findings and limits, study-wide: Roughly uniform sequencing depth across donors was assumed, possibly incorrectly. The authors confirmed in vitro that a few CMV-associated chains were specific for CMV antigens.

Worth noting for this clone: The antigen is unknown.

This CDR3 spans 18 amino acids. Germline loops: CDR1 SGHTS, CDR2 YDEGEE. V lost 2 bases and J lost 4; bases outside the gene matches: 15. The PCR contained 60 Vbeta and 13 Jbeta primers. Data came from immunoSEQ multiplex PCR; TCRdb stores just in-frame clones and leaves some out. The sample shows around 240,000 clones, 82% of them seen only once. The sequence was collected from a woman between 40 and 50 years old in good health and CMV-seropositive. Sequencing was carried out using PBMCs. This chain uses TRBV5-8 with TRBJ2-1, with 7 bases that match TRBD2. The CDR3 loop reads CASSFRAGEKWGYNEQFF. DNA of the CDR3: TGTGCCAGCAGCTTCCGGGCGGGAGAAAAATGGGGGTACAATGAGCAGTTCTTC. Variable domain in full (rest from reference TRBV5-8 and TRBJ2-1): EAGVTQSPTHLIKTRGQQATLRCSPISGHTSVYWYQQALGLGLQFLLWYDEGEERNRGNFPPRFSGRQFPNYSSELNVNALELEDSALYLCASSFRAGEKWGYNEQFFGPGTRLTVL.